The clone carrying this T cell receptor beta chain was counted many times. As yet, its antigen is unknown. Per the authors' pipeline: Construction of a distant-metastasis classifier for papillary thyroid cancer relied on CDR3 differences across clinicopathological groups. TCRdb reanalyzed the PCR reads via MiXCR. The V and J calls here are based on TCRdb, not the publication. The sample contains tens of thousands of clones, 10% to 15% of which appear only once. Among the patients, none had received any treatment before thyroid surgery. This CDR3 contains 16 residues. Trimming took off 3 bases at V and 4 bases at J, with 15 bases between the two ends. From germline, CDR1 is LGHNA and CDR2 YNFKEQ. This record belongs to a study of metastatic and nonmetastatic thyroid tumors. Across the whole study: Where malignant and benign thyroid patients were concerned, repertoires were compared across blood and tumor or nodule tissue. Study-level points and caveats: Relative to benign nodules, malignant thyroid tumors were reportedly characterized by significantly elevated TCR beta diversity in blood and tumor.

The chain recombines TRBV4-2 with TRBJ1-4; D perhaps matches TRBD1 (6 bases). The receptor was derived from a female donor with papillary thyroid cancer or a benign thyroid nodule (not recorded which). Some clones in this sample may be carry-over from other donors' samples. The sample was blood. CDR3 sequence reads: CASSQGGQPVNEKLFF. The CDR3 nucleotides read TGTGCCAGCAGCCAGGGCGGACAGCCCGTTAATGAAAAACTGTTTTTT.